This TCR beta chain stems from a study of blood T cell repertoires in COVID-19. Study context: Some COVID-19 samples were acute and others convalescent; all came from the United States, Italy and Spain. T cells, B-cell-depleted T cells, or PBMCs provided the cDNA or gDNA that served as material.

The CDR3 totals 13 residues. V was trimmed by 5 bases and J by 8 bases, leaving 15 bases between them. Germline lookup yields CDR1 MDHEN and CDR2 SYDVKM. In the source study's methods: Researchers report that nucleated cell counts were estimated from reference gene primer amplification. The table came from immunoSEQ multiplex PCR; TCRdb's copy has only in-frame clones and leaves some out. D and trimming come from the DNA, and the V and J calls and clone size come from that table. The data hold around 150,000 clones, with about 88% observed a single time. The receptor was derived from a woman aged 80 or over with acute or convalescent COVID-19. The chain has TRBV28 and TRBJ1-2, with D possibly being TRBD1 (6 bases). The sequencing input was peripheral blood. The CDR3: CASSPRQEHGYTF. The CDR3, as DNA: TGTGCCAGCAGTCCCCGACAGGAACACGGCTACACCTTC.